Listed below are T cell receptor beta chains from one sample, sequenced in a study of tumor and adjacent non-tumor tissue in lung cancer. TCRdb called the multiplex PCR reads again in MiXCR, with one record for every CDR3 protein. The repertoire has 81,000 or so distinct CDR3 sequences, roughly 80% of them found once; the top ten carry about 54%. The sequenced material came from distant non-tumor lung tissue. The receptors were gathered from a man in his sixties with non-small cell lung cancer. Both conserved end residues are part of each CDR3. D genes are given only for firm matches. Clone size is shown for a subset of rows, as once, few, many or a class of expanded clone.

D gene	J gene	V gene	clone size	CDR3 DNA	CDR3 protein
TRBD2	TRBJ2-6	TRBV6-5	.	TGTGCCTGCAGCCTAGCGGGAACCAGCTCTGGGGCCAACGTCCTGATTTTC	CACSLAGTSSGANVLIF
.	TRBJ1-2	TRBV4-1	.	TGCGCCAGCAGCCACGTACGGGAGGGTAACTATGGTTACACCTTC	CASSHVREGNYGYTF
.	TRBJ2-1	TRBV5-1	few	TGCGCCAGCAGCTTGGGGCTAGGGAACTTCAGCTCCTACATTGAGCAGTTCTTC	CASSLGLGNFSSYIEQFF
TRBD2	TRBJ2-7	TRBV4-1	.	TGCGCCAGCAGCCAAGATCTGCGGGAGGTCCCTGGGGACGAGCAGTACTTC	CASSQDLREVPGDEQYF
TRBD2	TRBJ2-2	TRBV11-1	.	TGCGCCAGCAGCCGGAGTAGCGGGGGGGCTAACACCGGGGAGCTGTTTTTT	CASSRSSGGANTGELFF
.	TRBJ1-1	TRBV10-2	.	TGCGCCAGCAGCCACAAGACTGAAGTTTTCTTT	CASSHKTEVFF
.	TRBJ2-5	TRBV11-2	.	TGTGTCAGCAGCTCTAAAGGGGAGGAGGCCCAGTACTTC	CVSSSKGEEAQYF
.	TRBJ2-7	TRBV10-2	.	TGCGCCAGCAGTGACCCTGACATGTCGAAGTACTTC	CASSDPDMSKYF
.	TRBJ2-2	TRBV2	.	TGTGCCAGCAGTGGGCTGGGGATGAACACCGGGGAGCTGTTTTTT	CASSGLGMNTGELFF
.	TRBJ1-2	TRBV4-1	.	TGCCCCAGCAAGGGCGGACTCTATGTCTACACCTTC	CPSKGGLYVYTF
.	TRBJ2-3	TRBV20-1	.	TGCAGTGCTCCCACGGCGGGGGCCATACACTGCACAGATACGCTGTATTTT	CSAPTAGAIHCTDTLYF
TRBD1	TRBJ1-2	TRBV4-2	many	TGTGCCAGCAGCCAATTCGCCGGGACAGGGGGCCGATATGGCTACACCTTC	CASSQFAGTGGRYGYTF
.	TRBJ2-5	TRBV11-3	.	TGTGCCAGCAGCTTAGATCCTGGCTCGATGAGGGGAGAGACCCAGTACTTC	CASSLDPGSMRGETQYF
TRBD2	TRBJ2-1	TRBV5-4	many	TGTGCCAGCACCTTGGTCGGTAGCGGGAACTACAATGAGCAGTTCTTC	CASTLVGSGNYNEQFF
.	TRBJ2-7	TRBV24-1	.	TGTGCTACCAGTGGCCCTCCGGACTTCTATAAGCAGTACTTC	CATSGPPDFYKQYF
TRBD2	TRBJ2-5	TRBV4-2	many	TGTGCCAGCAGCCAACTAGCGGGGGGGCAAGAGACCCAGTACTTC	CASSQLAGGQETQYF
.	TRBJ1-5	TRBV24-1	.	TGTGCCACCAGTGATGGGGGGAATCAGCCCCAGCATTTT	CATSDGGNQPQHF
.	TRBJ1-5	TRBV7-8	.	TGTTCCAGCAGCTTAGCGCTTACGGGGAATCAGTCCCAGCATTTT	CSSSLALTGNQSQHF
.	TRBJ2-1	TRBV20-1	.	TGCAGTGTTAACCGACCGGGTATCGGCAATGAGCAGTTCTTC	CSVNRPGIGNEQFF
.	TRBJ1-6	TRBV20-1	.	TGCAGTACTATGGGTACGGGACGGTATAATTCACCCCTCCACTTT	CSTMGTGRYNSPLHF
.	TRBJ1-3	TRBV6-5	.	TGTGCCAGCAGTTACGAATGGCAGGGGACTGGAAACACCATATATTTT	CASSYEWQGTGNTIYF
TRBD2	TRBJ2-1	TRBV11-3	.	TGTACCAGCAGCTTACACCCCGTGACAAGCGGGGCAAGCTCCTACAATGATCAGTTCTTC	CTSSLHPVTSGASSYNDQFF
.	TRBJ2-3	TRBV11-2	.	TGTGCCAGCATCTTAGGAAGGGGTCCCCTCACAGATACGCAGTATTTT	CASILGRGPLTDTQYF
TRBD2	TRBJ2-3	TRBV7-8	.	TGTACCAGCAGTAATCCCTCTAGTGGGAGGGTCACAGATACGCAGTATTTT	CTSSNPSSGRVTDTQYF
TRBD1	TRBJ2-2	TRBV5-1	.	TGCGCCAGCAGCATCGACAGGGTGAACACCGGGGAGCTGTTTTTT	CASSIDRVNTGELFF
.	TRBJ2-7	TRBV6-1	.	TGTGCCAGCAGTGAAGGGGGGGCGGTTTACGAGCAGTACTTC	CASSEGGAVYEQYF
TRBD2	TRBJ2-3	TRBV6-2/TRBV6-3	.	TGTGCCAGCAGTAACGATGGGCTACTAGCGGGGCTCACAGATACGCAGTATTTT	CASSNDGLLAGLTDTQYF
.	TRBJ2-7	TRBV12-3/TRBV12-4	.	TGTGTCAGCAGTTTAGCTGGCCTGGCCTACGAGCAATACTTC	CVSSLAGLAYEQYF
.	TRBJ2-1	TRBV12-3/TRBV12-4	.	TGTGCCAGCAGATTTCTGCAGGGGCCTATAGGTGGCTATGAGCAGTTCTTC	CASRFLQGPIGGYEQFF
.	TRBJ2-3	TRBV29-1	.	TGCAGCGTCAAGGTAAATACGCAGTGTTTT	CSVKVNTQCF
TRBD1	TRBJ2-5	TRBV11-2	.	TGTGCCGGCAGCTCTGGACAGGTCTATGAGACCCAGTACTTC	CAGSSGQVYETQYF
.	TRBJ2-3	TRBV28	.	TGTGCCAGCAACCTAAGCACAGATACGCAGTATTTT	CASNLSTDTQYF
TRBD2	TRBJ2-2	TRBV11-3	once	TGTGCCAGCAGCTTAGATGGCGGGAGTAACGCCGGGGAGATGTTTTTT	CASSLDGGSNAGEMFF
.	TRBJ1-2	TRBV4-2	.	TGTGTCAGCAGCCAAGACCAACCGACGGATGCCTACACCTTC	CVSSQDQPTDAYTF
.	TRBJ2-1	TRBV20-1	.	TGCAGTACTGCTCAGGGACACCTTTCCTACAATGAGCAGTTCTTC	CSTAQGHLSYNEQFF
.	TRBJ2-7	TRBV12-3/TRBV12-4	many	TGTGCCAGCAGTTTCGGGGGCCAGCCTCAAGAGCAGTACTTC	CASSFGGQPQEQYF
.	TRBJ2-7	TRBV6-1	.	TGTGCCAACATCGCGCTACAGGGTGACGAGCAGTACTTC	CANIALQGDEQYF
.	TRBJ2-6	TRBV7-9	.	TGTGCCAGCAGCTTTAACCTCGGACAGTCTGGGGCCAGCGTCCTGACTTTC	CASSFNLGQSGASVLTF
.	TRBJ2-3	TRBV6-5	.	TGTGTCAGCTGCGCAGGCATAGATACGCAGTATTTT	CVSCAGIDTQYF
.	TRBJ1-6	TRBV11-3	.	TGTGCCAGCATCGACGGTCATCCACCCCTCCATTTT	CASIDGHPPLHF
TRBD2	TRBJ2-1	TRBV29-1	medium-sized	TGCAGCGTTGACGGGACTAGCGCTAATGAGCAGTTCTTC	CSVDGTSANEQFF
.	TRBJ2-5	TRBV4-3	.	TGCGCCAGCAGCCAAAAATCTGGGCTCTTCTCGGGAGAGACCCAGAACTTC	CASSQKSGLFSGETQNF
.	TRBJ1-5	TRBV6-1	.	TGTGCCAGCAATATGTCCCCCTGTGGTCAGCCCCAGCATTTT	CASNMSPCGQPQHF
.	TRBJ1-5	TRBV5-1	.	TGCGCCAGCAAATGGGACGACTATCAGCCCCAGCATTTT	CASKWDDYQPQHF
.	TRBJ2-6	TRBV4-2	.	TGTGCCAGCAGCCAAGAGTTGAGTTATGGGGCCAACGTCACTTTC	CASSQELSYGANVTF
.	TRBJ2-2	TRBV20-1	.	TGCAGTGCTATAGATCCCAAGGGGCGAGGTACCGGGGAGCTGTTTTTT	CSAIDPKGRGTGELFF
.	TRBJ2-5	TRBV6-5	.	TGTGCCATCAATGATACCGGGACCGCAGGGGCCCAGTACTTC	CAINDTGTAGAQYF
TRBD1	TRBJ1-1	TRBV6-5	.	TGTGCCAGCAGCCGACAGGGGATTGCTGAAGCTTTCTTT	CASSRQGIAEAFF
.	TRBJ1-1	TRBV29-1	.	TGCAGCGTTCCACGGGGGTTACCCCTTAACACTGAAGCTTTCTTT	CSVPRGLPLNTEAFF
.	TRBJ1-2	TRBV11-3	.	TGTGCCAGCAGCTTAGTGGGACGAGGGGACATCTATGGCTACACCTTC	CASSLVGRGDIYGYTF
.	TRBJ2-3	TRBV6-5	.	TGTGCCAGCAGCACAGGCACATATACGCAGTATTTC	CASSTGTYTQYF
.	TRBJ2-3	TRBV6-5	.	TGTGCCAGCAGTTACTCCCTAGACCTCGTAAATGGGTGGCCCCAGTATTTT	CASSYSLDLVNGWPQYF
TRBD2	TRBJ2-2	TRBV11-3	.	TGTGCCAGCAGCTCCCAGGGAGCGGGAGGATACAGAGCCGGTGAGCTGCTTTTT	CASSSQGAGGYRAGELLF
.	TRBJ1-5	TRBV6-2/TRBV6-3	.	TGTGCCAGTAGTTTACCCCCCGACATGGTTCAGCCCCAGCATTTT	CASSLPPDMVQPQHF